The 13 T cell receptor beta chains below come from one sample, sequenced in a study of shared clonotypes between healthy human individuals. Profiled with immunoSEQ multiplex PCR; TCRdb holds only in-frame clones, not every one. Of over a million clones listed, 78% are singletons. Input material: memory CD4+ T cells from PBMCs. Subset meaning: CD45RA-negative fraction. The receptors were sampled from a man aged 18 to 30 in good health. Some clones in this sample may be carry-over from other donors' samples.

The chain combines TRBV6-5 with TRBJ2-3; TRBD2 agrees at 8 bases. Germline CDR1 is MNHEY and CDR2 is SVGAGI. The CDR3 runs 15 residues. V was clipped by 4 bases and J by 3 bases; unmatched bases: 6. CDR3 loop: CASSFPSGRTDTQYF. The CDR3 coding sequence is TGTGCCAGCAGTTTCCCAAGCGGGAGAACAGATACGCAGTATTTT.

The DNA for the CDR3 is TGTGCCAGCAGCAGTCCTAGCGGGAGGACCTACGAGCAGTACTTC. Its translation is CASSSPSGRTYEQYF. The J gene is TRBJ2-7, the V gene TRBV7-9, with 11 bases identical to TRBD2. The ends lost 5 bases at V and 2 bases at J; junction bases unmatched: 5. This CDR3 is 15 amino acids long. Germline lookup yields CDR1 SEHNR and CDR2 FQNEAQ (reference sequence).

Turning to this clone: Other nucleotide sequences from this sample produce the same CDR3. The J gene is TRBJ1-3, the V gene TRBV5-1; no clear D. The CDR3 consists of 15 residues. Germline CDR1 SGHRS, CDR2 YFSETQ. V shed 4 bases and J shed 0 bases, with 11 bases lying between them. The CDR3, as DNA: TGCGCCAGCAGCCTGGCGGTAGGCTCTGGAAACACCATATATTTT. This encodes CASSLAVGSGNTIYF.

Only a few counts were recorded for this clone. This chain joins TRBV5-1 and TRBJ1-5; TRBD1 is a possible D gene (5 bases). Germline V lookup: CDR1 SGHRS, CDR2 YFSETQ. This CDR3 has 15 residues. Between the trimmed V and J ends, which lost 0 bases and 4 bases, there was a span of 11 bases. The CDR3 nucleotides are TGCGCCAGCAGCTTGGACGGGGCCAGGAATCAGCCCCAGCATTTT. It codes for CASSLDGARNQPQHF.

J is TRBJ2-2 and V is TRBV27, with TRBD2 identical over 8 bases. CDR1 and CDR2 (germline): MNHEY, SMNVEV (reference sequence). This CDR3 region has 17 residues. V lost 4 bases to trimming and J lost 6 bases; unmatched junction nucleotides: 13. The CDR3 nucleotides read TGTGCCAGCAGTTCCCCGGGGGGGGCGCGGATTCCCGGGGAGCTGTTTTTT. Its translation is CASSSPGGARIPGELFF.

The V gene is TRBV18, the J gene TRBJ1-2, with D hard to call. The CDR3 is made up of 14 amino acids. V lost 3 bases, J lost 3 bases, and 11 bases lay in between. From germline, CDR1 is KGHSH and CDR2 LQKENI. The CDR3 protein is CASSPTPHDYGYTF. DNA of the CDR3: TGTGCCAGCTCACCCACCCCTCACGACTATGGCTACACCTTC. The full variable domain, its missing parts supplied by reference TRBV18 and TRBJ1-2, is NAGVMQNPRHLVRRRGQEARLRCSPMKGHSHVYWYRQLPEEGLKFMVYLQKENIIDESGMPKERFSAEFPKEGPSILRIQQVVRGDSAAYFCASSPTPHDYGYTFGSGTRLTVV.

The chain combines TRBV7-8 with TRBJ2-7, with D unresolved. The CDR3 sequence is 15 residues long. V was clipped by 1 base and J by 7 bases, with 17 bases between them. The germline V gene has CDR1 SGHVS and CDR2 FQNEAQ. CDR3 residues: CASSLVVGARWEQYF. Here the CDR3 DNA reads TGTGCCAGCAGCTTAGTAGTTGGCGCTCGTTGGGAGCAGTACTTC.

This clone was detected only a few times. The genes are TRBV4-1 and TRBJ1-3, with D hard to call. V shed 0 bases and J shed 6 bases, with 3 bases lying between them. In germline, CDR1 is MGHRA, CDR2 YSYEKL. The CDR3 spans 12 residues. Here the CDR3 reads CASSQDLNTIYF. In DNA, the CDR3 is TGCGCCAGCAGCCAAGATTTAAACACCATATATTTT.

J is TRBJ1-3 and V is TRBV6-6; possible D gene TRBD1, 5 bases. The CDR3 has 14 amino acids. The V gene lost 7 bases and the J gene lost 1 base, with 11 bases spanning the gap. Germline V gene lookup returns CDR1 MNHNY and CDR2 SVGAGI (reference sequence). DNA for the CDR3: TGTGCCAGCAACGACAGAAGTTCTGGAAACACCATATATTTT. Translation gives CASNDRSSGNTIYF.

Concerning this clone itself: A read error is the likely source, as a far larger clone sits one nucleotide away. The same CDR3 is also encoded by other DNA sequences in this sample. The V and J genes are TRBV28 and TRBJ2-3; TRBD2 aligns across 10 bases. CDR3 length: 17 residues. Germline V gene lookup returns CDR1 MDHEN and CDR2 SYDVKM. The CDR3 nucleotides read TGTGCCAGCAGTTTCCTTGGACTAGCGGCTAGCACAGATACGCAGTACTTT. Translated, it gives CASSFLGLAASTDTQYF.

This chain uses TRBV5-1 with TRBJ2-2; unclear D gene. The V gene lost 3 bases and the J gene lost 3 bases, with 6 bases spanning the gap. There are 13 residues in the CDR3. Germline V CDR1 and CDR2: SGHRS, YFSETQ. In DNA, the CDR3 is TGCGCCAGCAGCTCAACGGACACCGGGGAGCTGTTTTTT. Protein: CASSSTDTGELFF.

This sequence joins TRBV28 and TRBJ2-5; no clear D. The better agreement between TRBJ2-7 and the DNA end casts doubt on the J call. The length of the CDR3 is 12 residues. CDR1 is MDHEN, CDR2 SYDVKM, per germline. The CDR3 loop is CASSLGDYEQYF. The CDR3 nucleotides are TGTGCCAGCAGTTTAGGGGACTACGAGCAGTACTTC.

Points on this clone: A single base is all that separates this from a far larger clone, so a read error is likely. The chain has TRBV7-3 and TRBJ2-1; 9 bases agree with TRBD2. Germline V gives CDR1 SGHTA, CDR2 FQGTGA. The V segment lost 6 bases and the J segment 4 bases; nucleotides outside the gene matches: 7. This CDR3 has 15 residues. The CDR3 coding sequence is TGTGCCAGCAGGCAAGTAGCGGGAGTATACAATGAGCAGTTCTTC. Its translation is CASRQVAGVYNEQFF.